A single sample gave rise to the 2 T cell receptor beta chains below, sequenced in a study of blood T cell repertoires in COVID-19. Clones were read by immunoSEQ multiplex PCR, and TCRdb kept only the in-frame ones, dropping some. This sample has roughly 140,000 clones, with around 80% found just once. The source material was peripheral blood. These receptors were obtained from a man aged 55 to 70 with active or convalescent COVID-19.

The chain couples TRBV2 to TRBJ2-7; perhaps TRBD2 as D (6 bases). The CDR3 has 13 amino acids. Trimming left V 0 bases short and J 6 bases short, with 9 bases between. Germline V CDR1 and CDR2: SNHLY, FYNNEI. Here the CDR3 DNA reads TGTGCCAGCAGTGAAGCAGCAGCGGGCGAGCAGTACTTC. As protein: CASSEAAAGEQYF.

This clone occurred a few times. J is TRBJ1-4 and V is TRBV5-6; 7 positions match TRBD1. The CDR3 extends over 16 amino acids. Trimming took 0 bases from V and 5 from J; bases not matched to a gene: 7. The germline gives CDR1 SGHDT, CDR2 YYEEEE. DNA of the CDR3: TGTGCCAGCAGCTTGGAACAGGGGTGGGGGAATGAAAAACTGTTTTTT. It codes for CASSLEQGWGNEKLFF.